The 21 T cell receptor beta chains below were found in one sample sequenced in a study of T-cell reconstitution after alpha-beta-depleted transplantation in children. Library preparation (for TCRbeta) was performed with unique molecular identifiers. From the PCR reads, TCRdb called clonotypes with MiXCR, one entry per CDR3 protein. The table includes 250,000 or so distinct CDR3 sequences, 8.2% detected once. This specimen consisted of PBMCs, mostly from graft donor cells, obtained 180 days after TCRalphabeta/CD19-depleted stem cell transplant. The receptors shown here come from a male patient younger than 18 who had a stem cell transplant for acute lymphoblastic leukemia, so the T cells may come from the graft donor.

This clonotype was seen at least ten times. An end of the junction does not agree with germline; a read error may underlie this. The rearrangement joins TRBV7-9 to TRBJ1-5, with D unresolved. Germline CDR1 is SEHNR and CDR2 is FQNEAQ (reference sequence). The CDR3 totals 14 residues. The DNA of the CDR3 is TGTGCCAGCAGCCGGTTCGATAGCAGTCAGCCCCAGCATTTT. Translated, it gives CASSRFDSSQPQHF.

Ten or more counts support this clonotype. The J gene is TRBJ2-7, the V gene TRBV6-4; D is unclear. The CDR3 is 16 amino acids. Looked up from germline, CDR1 is MRHNA and CDR2 is SNTAGT. Trimming removed 2 bases from V and 0 bases from J, with 14 bases in between. The CDR3: CASSDPDRRSSYEQYF. As DNA, the CDR3 is TGTGCCAGCAGTGACCCGGACCGCAGGAGCTCCTACGAGCAGTACTTC.

This clonotype was recorded many times. The chain links TRBV5-5 to TRBJ1-1; the D is unclear. Trimming removed 0 bases from V and 11 bases from J, with 14 bases in between. The CDR3 length is 13 residues. Germline CDR1 SGHKS, CDR2 YYEKEE (reference sequence). The CDR3 DNA is TGTGCCAGCAGCTTGGTGACGGGAGCCGGGGCTTTCTTT. Translating it yields CASSLVTGAGAFF.

This clonotype was found many times. The gene calls are TRBV6-5 and TRBJ1-2, with 7 nucleotides matching TRBD1. This CDR3 has 14 amino acids. The germline V gene encodes CDR1 MNHEY and CDR2 SVGAGI. The J segment lost 3 bases and the V segment lost 8 bases, leaving 9 bases of the junction unmatched. The DNA of the CDR3 is TGTGCCAGCCCCCCCCGGGACAGAGACTATGGCTACACCTTC. It is translated as CASPPRDRDYGYTF.

This clonotype was seen ten or more times. The chain combines TRBV12-3 or TRBV12-4 with TRBJ1-6; tentative D call: TRBD1 (6 bases). This CDR3 is 12 amino acids long. Trimming left V 7 bases short and J 11 bases short, with 12 bases between. CDR3 sequence: CASKLRGPPLHF. CDR3 nucleotide sequence: TGTGCCAGCAAACTCAGGGGCCCACCCCTCCACTTT.

This clonotype was found many times. The chain couples TRBV7-9 to TRBJ2-1, with 8 bases that match TRBD2. CDR1 and CDR2 (germline): SEHNR, FQNEAQ (reference sequence). V trimming: 8 bases; J trimming: 7 bases; junction bases outside the gene matches: 7. The CDR3 is made up of 13 amino acids. The CDR3 DNA is TGTGCCAGCGGGGAGCGGGAGACGAATGAGCAGTTCTTC. Translated: CASGERETNEQFF. The entire variable domain, with the rest obtained from reference TRBV7-9 and TRBJ2-1, is as follows: DTGVSQNPRHKITKRGQNVTFRCDPISEHNRLYWYRQTLGQGPEFLTYFQNEAQLEKSRLLSDRFSAERPKGSFSTLEIQRTEQGDSAMYLCASGERETNEQFFGPGTRLTVL.

This clonotype has at least ten counts. J is TRBJ1-3 and V is TRBV29-1; perhaps TRBD1 as D (5 bases). The CDR3 length is 13 residues. The ends were cut back, 6 bases at V and 1 base at J, with 10 bases in the middle. Germline lookup yields CDR1 SQVTM and CDR2 ANQGSEA. The CDR3 DNA reads as TGCAGCGTCCCCGGGGGATCTGGAAACACCATATATTTT. Residues: CSVPGGSGNTIYF.

This clonotype was picked up many times. The chain links TRBV7-8 to TRBJ1-2, with 8 bases aligning to TRBD1. CDR1 and CDR2 (germline): SGHVS, FQNEAQ. The J segment lost 0 bases and the V segment lost 5 bases, leaving 11 bases of the junction unmatched. The CDR3 consists of 17 residues. CDR3 in DNA: TGTGCCAGCAGCCTTAAACAGGGGGTCTTAGCTAACTATGGCTACACCTTC. This codes for CASSLKQGVLANYGYTF.

The rearrangement links TRBV2 to TRBJ2-5, with D tentatively TRBD2 (6 bases). Trimming shortened V by 4 bases and J by 8 bases, and 14 bases separated the two germline ends. There are 13 residues in the CDR3. CDR1 and CDR2 from the germline V gene are SNHLY and FYNNEI. The CDR3 protein is CASSGMGRRTQYF. CDR3 bases: TGTGCCAGCAGTGGAATGGGGAGGCGAACCCAGTACTTC. The full variable domain, with the rest looked up from reference TRBV2 and TRBJ2-5, is EPEVTQTPSHQVTQMGQEVILRCVPISNHLYFYWYRQILGQKVEFLVSFYNNEISEKSEIFDDQFSVERPDGSNFTLKIRSTKLEDSAMYFCASSGMGRRTQYFGPGTRLLVL.

This clonotype was seen at least ten times. The rearrangement joins TRBV14 to TRBJ2-7, with D uncertain. The germline CDR1 and CDR2 sequences are SGHDN and FVKESK. The length of the CDR3 is 16 residues. V was trimmed by 0 bases and J by 0 bases, leaving 12 bases between them. CDR3 protein: CASSQEPLGLSYEQYF. The CDR3 bases are TGTGCCAGCAGCCAAGAGCCATTGGGCCTCTCCTACGAGCAGTACTTC.

A note on this clonotype: A clone one base away is much larger, so this may be a read error. V and J are TRBV7-9 and TRBJ1-1; D ambiguous. This CDR3 contains 16 residues. The germline CDR1 and CDR2 sequences are SEHNR and FQNEAQ (reference sequence). V shed 1 base and J shed 3 bases, with 15 bases lying between them. Here the CDR3 DNA reads TGTGCCAGCAGCTTAGGAAGAACGGAGAGGGACACTGAAGCTTTCTTT. It specifies CASSLGRTERDTEAFF.

This clonotype was seen many times. V is TRBV12-3 or TRBV12-4 and J is TRBJ2-1; a possible D gene is TRBD2 (6 bases). This CDR3 has 12 residues. Trimming left V 3 bases short and J 8 bases short, with 8 bases between. This chain's CDR3 is CASSFGGHEQFF. CDR3 DNA: TGTGCCAGCAGTTTCGGGGGACATGAGCAGTTCTTC.

V is TRBV28 and J is TRBJ2-3; D may correspond to TRBD1 or TRBD2 (5 bases each). Germline-derived CDR1 and CDR2 are MDHEN and SYDVKM. The length of the CDR3 is 16 residues. V was cut by 5 bases and J by 0 bases, with 15 bases left in between. Here the CDR3 reads CASSLSGPGSTDTQYF. The CDR3 nucleotides read TGTGCCAGCAGTCTGTCGGGGCCAGGTAGCACAGATACGCAGTATTTT.

Ten or more counts support this clonotype. The J gene is TRBJ1-1, the V gene TRBV11-2, with D perhaps TRBD1 (6 bases). This CDR3 region has 13 residues. The V gene lost 3 bases and the J gene lost 7 bases, with 12 bases spanning the gap. CDR1 and CDR2 from the germline V gene are SGHAT and FQNNGV. The CDR3 region is CASSLRGTGEAFF. For the CDR3, the DNA is TGTGCCAGCAGCTTGAGGGGGACGGGTGAAGCTTTCTTT.

This chain links TRBV27 with TRBJ1-1, with 7 bases that match TRBD1. The V gene end was trimmed by 0 bases and the J gene end by 10 bases; junction bases not matched to a gene: 11. CDR3 length: 15 amino acids. Germline V lookup: CDR1 MNHEY, CDR2 SMNVEV (reference sequence). The CDR3 protein is CASSLSGRGCLRAFF. Here the CDR3 DNA reads TGTGCCAGCAGTTTATCGGGCAGGGGGTGTTTAAGAGCTTTCTTT.

The V and J genes are TRBV12-3 or TRBV12-4 and TRBJ1-1; D unresolved. Trimming stripped 4 bases from V and 0 bases from J, with 15 bases between. The CDR3 has 16 residues. CDR3 DNA: TGTGCCAGCAGTTCCCAGCGTAGGGCGTTGAACACTGAAGCTTTCTTT. It specifies CASSSQRRALNTEAFF.

This clonotype was seen many times. The chain links TRBV9 to TRBJ2-5; TRBD2 might be the D (6 bases). CDR3 size: 14 residues. CDR1 and CDR2 (germline): SGDLS, YYNGEE. V was pared by 0 bases and J by 6 bases, with 12 bases between. For the CDR3, the DNA is TGTGCCAGCAGCGTAGCGCCGGAGGGGAAGACCCAGTACTTC. It encodes CASSVAPEGKTQYF. Complete variable domain (other parts from reference TRBV9 and TRBJ2-5): DSGVTQTPKHLITATGQRVTLRCSPRSGDLSVYWYQQSLDQGLQFLIQYYNGEERAKGNILERFSAQQFPDLHSELNLSSLELGDSALYFCASSVAPEGKTQYFGPGTRLLVL.

This clonotype was recorded at least ten times. This chain uses TRBV24-1 with TRBJ2-7; D unclear. CDR1 and CDR2 from the germline V gene are KGHDR and SFDVKD. The CDR3 length is 13 residues. V shed 5 bases and J shed 7 bases, with 14 bases lying between them. CDR3 sequence reads: CATSGSRSLEQYF. Here the CDR3 DNA reads TGTGCCACCAGTGGATCCCGATCACTGGAGCAGTACTTC.

This clonotype was seen many times. The chain combines TRBV12-3 or TRBV12-4 with TRBJ2-2; 12 bases fit TRBD2. J gave up 3 bases and V 8 bases, and 4 bases lay outside the gene matches. The CDR3 has 15 residues. Written as DNA, the CDR3 is TGTGCCAGCCAGCTAGCGGGAGGGCACACCGGGGAGCTGTTTTTT. Amino acid sequence: CASQLAGGHTGELFF.

This clonotype has at least ten counts. The rearrangement uses TRBV24-1 and TRBJ2-7, with 8 bases that match TRBD2. Germline trimming cut 4 bases from V and 4 bases from J; bases unmatched to any gene: 8. Germline loops: CDR1 KGHDR, CDR2 SFDVKD. This CDR3 spans 15 amino acids. The CDR3 DNA is TGTGCCACCAGTGAAATAATAGCGGGGAATTACGAGCAGTACTTC. Translated: CATSEIIAGNYEQYF.

This clonotype was counted at least ten times. V is TRBV3-1 and J is TRBJ1-1; possibly TRBD1 for D (5 bases). The germline V gene has CDR1 LGHDT and CDR2 YNNKEL (reference sequence). Trimming removed 6 bases from V and 10 bases from J, with 15 bases in between. The CDR3 is 12 amino acids. CDR3 nucleotides: TGTGCCAGCAGTTACGAGAAGGGGACAGCTTTCTTT. This translates into CASSYEKGTAFF.